A selection of T cell receptor beta chains follows, all from one sample in a study of T cell responses to AZD1222 COVID-19 vaccine. Clones were read by immunoSEQ multiplex PCR, and TCRdb kept only the in-frame ones, dropping some. The data hold more than 70,000 clones, with 91% observed a single time. The starting material was peripheral blood, obtained 28 days after the second AZD1222 dose. The receptors were gathered from an adult who received the AZD1222 COVID-19 vaccine. Both conserved end residues are part of each CDR3. The D gene is left open where the match is weak. Only part of the rows carry a size: once, few, many, or a class if the clone is expanded.

NA	TRBV7-8	TRBJ2-1	NA	TGTGCCAGCAGCTTAAGTCAGGACAATGAGCAGTTCTTC	CASSLSQDNEQFF
NA	TRBV7-4	TRBJ2-1	NA	TGTGCCAGCAGCGCCCCGGGGTCGATCAAATTATACAATGAGCAGTTCTTC	CASSAPGSIKLYNEQFF
TRBD2	TRBV4-1	TRBJ2-7	NA	TGCGCCAGCAGCCTAGGACTAGCGGGAAGAGACGTACCCTACGAGCAGTACTTC	CASSLGLAGRDVPYEQYF
NA	TRBV7-9	TRBJ1-1	NA	TGTGCCAGCAGCTTAGCGCAGGGAATAGATGAAGCTTTCTTT	CASSLAQGIDEAFF
TRBD2	TRBV4-2	TRBJ2-3	NA	TGTGCCAGCAGCCAAGATCCTCCTAGCGGGAGCACAGATACGCAGTATTTT	CASSQDPPSGSTDTQYF
TRBD1	TRBV4-1	TRBJ1-4	NA	TGCGCCAGCAGCCAAGAGGCCGCCAGGGGGCGTAGTGAAAAACTGTTTTTT	CASSQEAARGRSEKLFF
TRBD2	TRBV3-1/TRBV3-2	TRBJ2-1	NA	TGTGCCAGCAGCCAAGAACGGGCAGCGGGAGAGGTGGATGAGCAGTTCTTC	CASSQERAAGEVDEQFF
NA	TRBV2	TRBJ2-4	NA	TGTGCCAGCAGTGAAGCGGCAATAGCCAAAAACATTCAGTACTTC	CASSEAAIAKNIQYF
TRBD2	TRBV11-1	TRBJ2-5	NA	TGTGCCAGCAGGCCCAGACTAGCGAATCAAGAGACCCAGTACTTC	CASRPRLANQETQYF
NA	TRBV6-5	TRBJ2-7	NA	TGTGCCAGCAGTTACGAGACGGCCTACGAGCAGTACTTC	CASSYETAYEQYF
NA	TRBV19	TRBJ1-1	NA	TGTGCCAACCTCAGTCGTTATAACACTGAAGCTTTCTTT	CANLSRYNTEAFF
NA	TRBV6-5	TRBJ2-2	NA	TGTGCCAGCAGTTACGGGCAGGCGGCCGGGGAGCTGTTTTTT	CASSYGQAAGELFF
NA	TRBV14	TRBJ2-7	NA	TGTGCCAGCAGCCTTACAAATGCCTACGAGCAGTACTTC	CASSLTNAYEQYF
NA	TRBV20-1	TRBJ1-2	NA	TGCAGTGCCAACTCGGGGGATGGCTACACCTTC	CSANSGDGYTF
TRBD1	TRBV6-5	TRBJ1-2	NA	TGTGCCAGCAGTAAACCGGGACAGGGAGCCTATGGCTACACCTTC	CASSKPGQGAYGYTF
NA	TRBV29-1	TRBJ2-1	NA	TGCAGCGTTGGCCCTGCTACTAGTAGCTCCTACAATGAGCAGTTCTTC	CSVGPATSSSYNEQFF
TRBD1	TRBV19	TRBJ1-5	NA	TGTGCCAGTAGACGAGGACAGGAGGCCAATCAGCCCCAGCATTTT	CASRRGQEANQPQHF
NA	TRBV20-1	TRBJ2-7	NA	TGCAGTGCTAGTCGCACCTACGAGCAGTACTTC	CSASRTYEQYF
TRBD2	TRBV5-1	TRBJ2-2	NA	TGCGCCACCACGCCATCGCTAGCGGGACTGAACACCGGGGAGCTGTTTTTT	CATTPSLAGLNTGELFF
TRBD1	TRBV3-1/TRBV3-2	TRBJ1-6	NA	TGTGCCAGCAGCTCAGGGACAGGGGCCTCACCCCTCCACTTT	CASSSGTGASPLHF
NA	TRBV27	TRBJ2-7	NA	TGTGCCAGCAGTCTACAGGGTCTTCCCTACGAGCAGTACTTC	CASSLQGLPYEQYF
NA	TRBV27	TRBJ1-1	few	TGTGCCAGCAGTTTATCAGGGCAGGTGAACACTGAAGCTTTCTTT	CASSLSGQVNTEAFF
NA	TRBV7-9	TRBJ2-7	NA	TGTGCCAGCAGCCTGACTCAGACAGTCTCCTACGAGCAGTACTTC	CASSLTQTVSYEQYF
NA	TRBV19	TRBJ1-2	NA	TGTGCCAGTAGTATTGGCGGGGGGCAAGATGGCTACACCTTC	CASSIGGGQDGYTF
NA	TRBV12-3/TRBV12-4	TRBJ2-4	NA	TGTGCCAGCAGTGCGAAAAGCTTCAACATTCAGTACTTC	CASSAKSFNIQYF
NA	TRBV11-3	TRBJ2-2	NA	TGTGCCAGCAGCTTCAACAGTGGCACCGGGGAGCTGTTTTTT	CASSFNSGTGELFF
NA	TRBV3-1/TRBV3-2	TRBJ2-5	NA	TGTGCCAGCACCCAACTCCCGCCAAGGAAGACCCAGTACTTC	CASTQLPPRKTQYF
NA	TRBV28	TRBJ1-2	once	TGTGCCAGCAGTTTACCAGGCCTGACGGGCTATGGCTACACCTTC	CASSLPGLTGYGYTF
TRBD2	TRBV19	TRBJ2-3	NA	TGTGCCAGTAGCGACGGGGGGGCCGTTCCTAGCACAGATACGCAGTATTTT	CASSDGGAVPSTDTQYF
TRBD1	TRBV3-1/TRBV3-2	TRBJ2-2	NA	TGTGCCAGCAGCCCGCACCCGACAGGGGATCCCGGGGAGCTGTTTTTT	CASSPHPTGDPGELFF
NA	TRBV2	TRBJ1-2	NA	TGTGCCAGCAGCCCCGGATTGGATGGCTACACCTTC	CASSPGLDGYTF
NA	TRBV7-2	TRBJ1-6	NA	TGTGCCAGCAGCACTACCACGGGGAATTCACCCCTCCACTTT	CASSTTTGNSPLHF
NA	TRBV18	TRBJ1-1	NA	TGTGCCAGCTCACCTGAACAGGGCTTGAACACTGAAGCTTTCTTT	CASSPEQGLNTEAFF
NA	TRBV28	TRBJ1-3	once	TGTGCCAGCAGTTCAACGTTCTCTGGAAACACCATATATTTT	CASSSTFSGNTIYF
NA	TRBV6-5	TRBJ2-5	NA	TGTGCCAGCAGTCTAGACAGGAGGATCCAAGAGACCCAGTACTTC	CASSLDRRIQETQYF